A single sample is the source of the 11 T cell receptor beta chains below, sequenced in a study of OX40 agonist ivuxolimab in advanced cancers. Clones were read by immunoSEQ multiplex PCR, and TCRdb kept only the in-frame ones, dropping some. The profile shows tens of thousands of clones, about 83% of them singletons. Sequences were derived from CD4+ or CD8+ T cells sorted from blood, sampled in a trial of the OX40 agonist ivuxolimab. Receptor source: an adult with an advanced solid tumor such as melanoma, head and neck, liver or kidney cancer.

The chain recombines TRBV6-1 with TRBJ1-1, with D hard to call. This CDR3 is 12 amino acids long. Trimming pared 8 bases from V and 3 bases from J, leaving 10 bases between. The V gene's germline CDR1 is MNHNS and CDR2 SASEGT. The CDR3 sequence is CASARRDTEAFF. CDR3 DNA: TGTGCCAGCGCCCGTAGGGACACTGAAGCTTTCTTT.

The CDR3 nucleotides are TGTGCCAGCAGCCCCGTCGCAGTATATGGCTACACCTTC. Protein product: CASSPVAVYGYTF. The chain employs TRBV6-6 and TRBJ1-2; no reliable D call. The CDR3 length is 13 residues. Trimming cost V 6 bases and J 5 bases, with 13 bases left between them. Germline V CDR1 and CDR2: MNHNY, SVGAGI (reference sequence).

In its sample, this clone was seen once. The chain carries TRBV28 and TRBJ2-1, with D possibly being TRBD1 or TRBD2 (7 bases each). The ends were cut back, 6 bases at V and 9 bases at J, with 24 bases in the middle. Germline CDR1 is MDHEN and CDR2 is SYDVKM. The CDR3 is 16 residues long. CDR3 coding DNA: TGTGCCAGCAGACCCCCAGGGGGGAGGGCCTGGGGTGAGCAGTTCTTC. Amino acid sequence: CASRPPGGRAWGEQFF.

The chain combines TRBV27 with TRBJ2-4; 8 nucleotides line up with TRBD1. The CDR3 covers 16 residues. V shed 2 bases, J shed 7 bases, and the junction held 10 bases outside the gene matches. In germline, CDR1 is MNHEY, CDR2 SMNVEV (reference sequence). DNA of the CDR3: TGTGCCAGCAGTTTAATTGGGCAGGGGGCCTGGAACATTCAGTACTTC. It specifies CASSLIGQGAWNIQYF.

The chain joins TRBV5-1 to TRBJ2-1; the match to TRBD2 covers 8 bases. The CDR3 totals 17 residues. Germline lookup yields CDR1 SGHRS and CDR2 YFSETQ. The junction had 5 bases not matched to a gene; V was cut back by 0 bases and J by 0 bases. In DNA form, the CDR3 reads TGCGCCAGCAGCTTGGGGCTAGCGGGCAGCTCCTACAATGAGCAGTTCTTC. This sequence encodes CASSLGLAGSSYNEQFF.

The CDR3 DNA is TGTGCCAGCAGCCCCCAGGCCCGCCAACCCACAGATACGCAGTATTTT. It encodes CASSPQARQPTDTQYF. The gene calls are TRBV9 and TRBJ2-3; D remains ambiguous. Germline V gives CDR1 SGDLS, CDR2 YYNGEE. V was trimmed by 4 bases and J by 2 bases, leaving 17 bases between them. CDR3 length: 16 residues. Full variable domain (outside the CDR3, taken from reference TRBV9 and TRBJ2-3): DSGVTQTPKHLITATGQRVTLRCSPRSGDLSVYWYQQSLDQGLQFLIQYYNGEERAKGNILERFSAQQFPDLHSELNLSSLELGDSALYFCASSPQARQPTDTQYFGPGTRLTVL.

The chain couples TRBV5-8 to TRBJ2-2, with 8 bases that match TRBD1. The V segment lost 0 bases and the J segment 4 bases; nucleotides outside the gene matches: 5. Germline lookup yields CDR1 SGHTS and CDR2 YDEGEE. The CDR3 loop spans 16 amino acids. The CDR3 DNA follows: TGTGCCAGCAGCTTGGCAGGGGGCGCGGGCACCGGGGAGCTGTTTTTT. Translating gives CASSLAGGAGTGELFF.

This CDR3 reads CASSLVGNRRQETQYF. In DNA form, the CDR3 reads TGCGCCAGCAGCTTGGTTGGCAACAGAAGACAAGAGACCCAGTACTTC. The chain uses TRBV5-1 and TRBJ2-5; D unclear. Germline CDR1 SGHRS, CDR2 YFSETQ. The germline V and J ends were trimmed by 0 bases and 2 bases, with 14 bases remaining between them. This CDR3 has 16 amino acids.

The rearrangement links TRBV11-2 to TRBJ2-5; 10 bases line up with TRBD1. The trim removed 5 bases at V and 5 bases at J, leaving 11 bases unmatched. Per germline, CDR1 SGHAT and CDR2 FQNNGV. The CDR3 length is 16 residues. The CDR3 loop reads CASSPWTGGMRETQYF. The CDR3 bases are TGTGCCAGCAGCCCCTGGACAGGGGGGATGAGGGAGACCCAGTACTTC. Variable domain in full (rest from reference TRBV11-2 and TRBJ2-5): EAGVAQSPRYKIIEKRQSVAFWCNPISGHATLYWYQQILGQGPKLLIQFQNNGVVDDSQLPKDRFSAERLKGVDSTLKIQPAKLEDSAVYLCASSPWTGGMRETQYFGPGTRLLVL.

The chain is built from TRBV23-1 and TRBJ2-4; D perhaps matches TRBD1 (7 bases). TRBV23-1 belongs to the ORF category, with a function that is uncertain. V gave up 6 bases and J gave up 0 bases, with 12 bases separating them. The CDR3 totals 15 residues. CDR3 sequence: CASRNRGLAKNIQYF. The CDR3 DNA reads TGCGCCAGCAGAAACAGGGGACTAGCCAAAAACATTCAGTACTTC.

This CDR3 is CASTGVTRAYEQYF. The CDR3 DNA follows: TGTGCCAGCACTGGCGTCACTAGAGCCTACGAGCAGTACTTC. This rearrangement joins TRBV25-1 to TRBJ2-7, with D tentatively TRBD2 (5 bases). V lost 7 bases, J lost 2 bases, and 15 bases lay in between. The CDR3 has 14 residues. Germline V gene lookup returns CDR1 MGHDK and CDR2 SYGVNS.